This T cell receptor beta chain was captured by sequencing in a study of CD8+ T cells in alopecia areata. Across the whole study: Tofacitinib ran 6 to 18 months, followed by 6 months off drug.

RNA, once extracted, was reverse transcribed into cDNA for use as the sequencing template. Here immunoSEQ multiplex PCR was the method, and the copy in TCRdb shows in-frame clones only, minus some. The table shows roughly 180,000 clones, with roughly three fifths occurring only once. Treatment specified: oral pan-JAK inhibitor, 5-10 mg twice daily. There are 14 residues in the CDR3. With V trimmed by 3 bases and J by 9 bases, 5 bases remained unmatched. Per the germline V gene, CDR1 is MGHRA and CDR2 is YSYEKL. The TCR comes from a human donor with alopecia areata. The rearrangement links TRBV4-1 to TRBJ1-5; 10 nucleotides agree with TRBD1. The sequencing used CD4+ T cells sorted from blood, collected at week 4, from a patient treated with tofacitinib. The CDR3: CASSHDRGRVPQHF. CDR3 DNA sequence: TGCGCCAGCAGCCATGACAGGGGGCGGGTGCCCCAGCATTTT.